The next 21 T cell receptor beta chains were all read from a single sample in a study of cytomegalovirus exposure and HLA in healthy donors. The PCR had 60 Vbeta and 13 Jbeta primers. Only in-frame clones appear in the TCRdb table, and some are missing; sequencing was by immunoSEQ multiplex PCR. The profile shows 160,000 or so clones, 70% to 75% of them singletons. The sequenced sample consisted of PBMCs. The receptor set was obtained from a man aged 18-30 years in good health and CMV-seropositive.

This clone was seen a single time. The chain links TRBV11-2 to TRBJ1-6; D remains unclear. V gave up 5 bases and J gave up 8 bases, with 19 bases separating them. The CDR3 contains 16 residues. Germline CDR1 SGHAT, CDR2 FQNNGV. The CDR3 coding sequence is TGTGCCAGCAGCCCTCTTGCGGGTTTTAAGGATTCACCCCTCCACTTT. This codes for CASSPLAGFKDSPLHF. The full variable domain, completed using reference TRBV11-2 and TRBJ1-6, is EAGVAQSPRYKIIEKRQSVAFWCNPISGHATLYWYQQILGQGPKLLIQFQNNGVVDDSQLPKDRFSAERLKGVDSTLKIQPAKLEDSAVYLCASSPLAGFKDSPLHFGNGTRLTVT.

The V and J genes are TRBV6-1 and TRBJ2-7; D tentatively fits TRBD1 or TRBD2 (5 bases each). CDR1 is MNHNS and CDR2 is SASEGT in the germline V gene. Deletions cut 6 bases from V and 0 bases from J, with 15 bases between. The CDR3 runs 15 residues. The CDR3 here is CASSPSGGGSYEQYV. The CDR3 nucleotides read TGTGCCAGCAGCCCAAGTGGTGGGGGCTCCTACGAGCAGTACGTC.

This clone occurred a few times. The V gene is TRBV19, the J gene TRBJ1-5; D gene uncertain. The V and J ends lost 5 bases and 4 bases respectively, with 6 bases between them. The germline V gene encodes CDR1 LNHDA and CDR2 SQIVND (reference sequence). The CDR3 runs to 12 residues. The CDR3 loop reads CASSFSNQPQHF. The CDR3 DNA follows: TGTGCCAGTAGTTTCTCTAATCAGCCCCAGCATTTT.

The chain joins TRBV7-6 to TRBJ1-1; 8 bases are a match to TRBD1. This CDR3 is 15 amino acids long. From germline, CDR1 is SGHVS and CDR2 FNYEAQ. The J segment lost 1 base and the V segment lost 0 bases, leaving 1 base of the junction unmatched. The CDR3 here is CASSLAGQGNTEAFF. CDR3 DNA sequence: TGTGCCAGCAGCTTAGCAGGACAGGGGAACACTGAAGCTTTCTTT.

On this clone: Other DNA variants within this sample encode the same CDR3. This chain connects TRBV5-1 to TRBJ1-1; no firm D call. Trimming removed 0 bases from V and 0 bases from J, with 6 bases in between. CDR1 is SGHRS, CDR2 YFSETQ, per germline. The CDR3 contains 14 residues. CDR3 loop: CASSLAGMNTEAFF. The CDR3, as DNA: TGCGCCAGCAGCTTGGCTGGCATGAACACTGAAGCTTTCTTT.

This clone has a handful of counts. The same CDR3 arises from other DNA sequences in this sample as well. J is TRBJ2-3 and V is TRBV10-3; TRBD1 is a possible D gene (5 bases). The CDR3 is 14 residues long. The V and J ends lost 8 bases and 2 bases respectively, with 14 bases between them. Germline CDR1 and CDR2: ENHRY and SYGVKD. CDR3 residues: CAIGATLDTDTQYF. The DNA for the CDR3 is TGTGCCATCGGGGCGACTTTAGACACAGATACGCAGTATTTT.

This clone was detected a few times. The rearrangement joins TRBV5-1 to TRBJ1-1; possible D gene TRBD1, 5 bases. Trimming stripped 6 bases from V and 1 base from J, with 25 bases between. CDR1 is SGHRS, CDR2 YFSETQ, per germline. The CDR3 spans 18 residues. The chain's CDR3 is CASTRSGGFLSENTEAFF. CDR3 sequence (DNA): TGCGCCAGCACCCGGTCGGGGGGTTTTCTTTCCGAGAACACTGAAGCTTTCTTT.

V gene TRBV7-8 combines with J gene TRBJ1-1, with TRBD1 matching 9 bases. This CDR3 spans 17 amino acids. Per germline, CDR1 SGHVS and CDR2 FQNEAQ. After removal of 2 bases from V and 1 base from J, the junction contained 8 bases not matched to a gene. The CDR3 coding sequence is TGTGCCAGCAGCTTATTTTCGGGACAGGGTGGGAACACTGAAGCTTTCTTT. It codes for CASSLFSGQGGNTEAFF.

The V gene is TRBV6-5, the J gene TRBJ2-5; tentative D call: TRBD2 (5 bases). Germline CDR1 and CDR2: MNHEY and SVGAGI. The length of the CDR3 is 13 residues. V was trimmed by 5 bases and J by 4 bases, leaving 11 bases between them. The CDR3 nucleotides read TGTGCCAGCAGTGAAGGGAGTCCAGAGACCCAGTACTTC. Residues: CASSEGSPETQYF.

The chain couples TRBV2 to TRBJ2-1, with 11 bases aligning to TRBD2. The V segment lost 4 bases and the J segment 7 bases; nucleotides outside the gene matches: 6. This CDR3 is 15 amino acids long. Per germline, CDR1 SNHLY and CDR2 FYNNEI. CDR3 region: CASSVGLAGGNEQFF. The CDR3 DNA follows: TGTGCCAGCAGTGTCGGACTAGCGGGTGGAAATGAGCAGTTCTTC.

V usage is TRBV4-1 and J usage is TRBJ1-2, with TRBD1 matching over 8 bases. CDR3 length: 15 residues. Germline CDR1 is MGHRA and CDR2 is YSYEKL. J was trimmed by 5 bases and V by 2 bases; bases with no gene match: 7. The CDR3 region is CASSQRAGTGYGYTF. The CDR3 DNA reads as TGCGCCAGCAGCCAACGCGCCGGGACAGGATATGGCTACACCTTC.

There are a few counts of this clone. This chain uses TRBV7-2 with TRBJ1-2, with a weak D call TRBD1 (6 bases). The germline V gene has CDR1 SGHTA and CDR2 FQGNSA. CDR3 size: 12 residues. V lost 5 bases, J lost 5 bases, and 9 bases lay in between. The CDR3 spells CASSPTGYGYTF. CDR3 coding DNA: TGTGCCAGCAGCCCGACAGGTTATGGCTACACCTTC.

V and J are TRBV7-9 and TRBJ2-7; no reliable D call. CDR1 and CDR2 from the germline V gene are SEHNR and FQNEAQ (reference sequence). Between the trimmed V and J ends, which lost 1 base and 5 bases, there was a span of 12 bases. The CDR3 spans 14 residues. The CDR3 sequence: CASSLEISPHEQYV. The CDR3 DNA reads TGTGCCAGCAGCTTAGAGATTAGCCCCCACGAGCAGTACGTC.

CDR3 residues: CAWSLAGEGTQYF. CDR3 bases: TGTGCCTGGAGTCTAGCGGGAGAGGGGACCCAGTACTTC. This chain joins TRBV30 and TRBJ2-5; 10 bases align to TRBD2. The CDR3 loop spans 13 amino acids. The V gene's germline CDR1 is GTSNPN and CDR2 SVGIG (reference sequence). J lost 7 bases, V lost 2 bases, and 4 bases had no gene match. The variable domain in full, completed from reference TRBV30 and TRBJ2-5, reads SQTIHQWPATLVQPVGSPLSLECTVEGTSNPNLYWYRQAAGRGLQLLFYSVGIGQISSEVPQNLSASRPQDRQFILSSKKLLLSDSGFYLCAWSLAGEGTQYFGPGTRLLVL.

This chain connects TRBV7-8 to TRBJ1-5; D gene ambiguous. The CDR3 consists of 15 residues. Germline V gene data show CDR1 as SGHVS and CDR2 as FQNEAQ. V shed 0 bases and J shed 6 bases, with 12 bases lying between them. CDR3 DNA: TGTGCCAGCAGCTTAGCCCAGGACGGGATTCAGCCCCAGCATTTT. It codes for CASSLAQDGIQPQHF.

V and J are TRBV5-1 and TRBJ1-2, with TRBD1 matching 8 bases. This CDR3 has 15 amino acids. Trimming removed 1 base from V and 4 bases from J; junction bases left unmatched: 6. Germline V gene data show CDR1 as SGHRS and CDR2 as YFSETQ. DNA of the CDR3: TGCGCCAGCAGCTTGATGACAGGGGAGGCCTATGGCTACACCTTC. The encoded protein is CASSLMTGEAYGYTF.

This rearrangement joins TRBV25-1 to TRBJ2-1; the match to TRBD1 covers 8 bases. Germline V gene data show CDR1 as MGHDK and CDR2 as SYGVNS. The CDR3 is 13 residues long. The V gene end was trimmed by 4 bases and the J gene end by 10 bases; junction bases not matched to a gene: 6. The CDR3 is CASSATRDREQFF. The CDR3 DNA sequence: TGTGCCAGCAGTGCGACCCGGGACAGGGAGCAGTTCTTC.

The V call is TRBV6-4, the J call TRBJ1-4; D might be TRBD1 (5 bases). Trimming stripped 7 bases from V and 5 bases from J, with 17 bases between. In germline, CDR1 is MRHNA, CDR2 SNTAGT. There are 15 residues in the CDR3. In nucleotides, the CDR3 is TGTGCCAGCACCGAAACCCTGGGGGGAAATGAAAAACTGTTTTTT. Protein sequence: CASTETLGGNEKLFF.

V usage is TRBV2 and J usage is TRBJ2-3; maybe TRBD2 (7 bases). This CDR3 region has 15 residues. Germline-derived CDR1 and CDR2 are SNHLY and FYNNEI. Trimming left V 5 bases short and J 3 bases short, with 15 bases between. CDR3 DNA: TGTGCCAGCAGTCTTGGGAGGGGGGGAACAGATACGCAGTATTTT. Translation gives CASSLGRGGTDTQYF.

This sequence joins TRBV29-1 and TRBJ1-2, with TRBD1 identical over 8 bases. Germline CDR1 SQVTM, CDR2 ANQGSEA. The CDR3 contains 13 residues. After removal of 4 bases from V and 8 bases from J, the junction contained 9 bases not matched to a gene. The CDR3 here is CSVAPFRGQGYTF. CDR3 nucleotides: TGCAGCGTTGCCCCTTTCAGGGGGCAAGGCTACACCTTC. Supplemented by reference TRBV29-1 and TRBJ1-2, the full variable domain reads SAVISQKPSRDICQRGTSLTIQCQVDSQVTMMFWYRQQPGQSLTLIATANQGSEATYESGFVIDKFPISRPNLTFSTLTVSNMSPEDSSIYLCSVAPFRGQGYTFGSGTRLTVV.

V gene TRBV5-1 combines with J gene TRBJ2-2; TRBD2 agrees at 14 bases. Trimming removed 3 bases from V and 0 bases from J; junction bases left unmatched: 4. CDR3 length: 18 amino acids. Germline V lookup: CDR1 SGHRS, CDR2 YFSETQ. DNA for the CDR3: TGCGCCAGCAGCTGGGGGACTAGCGGGAGAGCGAACACCGGGGAGCTGTTTTTT. Translating it yields CASSWGTSGRANTGELFF.